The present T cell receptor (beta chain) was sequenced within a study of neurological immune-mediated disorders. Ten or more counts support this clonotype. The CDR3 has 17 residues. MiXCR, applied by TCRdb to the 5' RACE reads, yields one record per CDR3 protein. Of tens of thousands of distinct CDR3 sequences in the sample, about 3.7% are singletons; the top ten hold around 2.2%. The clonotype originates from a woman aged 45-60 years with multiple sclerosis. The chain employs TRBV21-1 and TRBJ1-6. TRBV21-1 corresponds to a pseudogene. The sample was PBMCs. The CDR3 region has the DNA TGTGCCAGCAGCAAAGTCCTCAGGCCCGACGTGAATTCACCCCTCCACTTT. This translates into CASSKVLRPDVNSPLHF.